Shown below are 23 T cell receptor beta chains from a single sample sequenced in a study of response to subunit inactivated influenza vaccine. TCRdb ran MiXCR on the RT-PCR reads and lists one entry per CDR3 protein. The sample yields hundreds of thousands of distinct CDR3 sequences, 14% seen once. The sample here was PBMCs from blood, taken around 15 days before vaccination. The receptors come from a man aged 50 to 60 who received an inactivated influenza vaccine.

The sample holds many counts of this clonotype. The chain couples TRBV29-1 to TRBJ1-5; 7 positions agree with TRBD1. Losses at the gene ends were 6 bases for V and 0 bases for J; bases not matched to a gene: 5. Germline CDR1 is SQVTM and CDR2 is ANQGSEA. The CDR3 runs 14 residues. Here the CDR3 DNA reads TGCAGCGTGACCCAGGGGGATAGCAATCAGCCCCAGCATTTT. Translating gives CSVTQGDSNQPQHF.

The chain recombines TRBV5-1 with TRBJ2-7, with TRBD1 matching over 11 bases. The J segment lost 4 bases and the V segment lost 0 bases, leaving 9 bases of the junction unmatched. Germline V gene sequence: CDR1 SGHRS, CDR2 YFSETQ. This CDR3 comprises 17 residues. The CDR3 nucleotides read TGCGCCAGCAGCTTGGCAATAGGGGACAGGGGGAGATACGAGCAGTACTTC. Translated, it gives CASSLAIGDRGRYEQYF.

This clonotype was counted between two and nine times. The V and J genes are TRBV30 and TRBJ2-3; 8 bases agree with TRBD2. Germline trimming cut 2 bases from V and 4 bases from J; bases unmatched to any gene: 11. The CDR3 covers 16 residues. Germline CDR1 reads GTSNPN; CDR2 reads SVGIG (reference sequence). This CDR3 is CAWSPTGLVIPDTQYF. CDR3 in DNA: TGTGCCTGGAGTCCGACGGGACTAGTAATCCCAGATACGCAGTATTTT.

The CDR3 DNA follows: TGTGCCAGCATTCTACGGACAGATCCGAAAAAACTGTTTTTT. Translation: CASILRTDPKKLFF. The chain recombines TRBV2 with TRBJ1-4, with D maybe TRBD1 (6 bases). The CDR3 runs 14 residues. Deletions cut 7 bases from V and 9 bases from J, with 18 bases between. Germline V gives CDR1 SNHLY, CDR2 FYNNEI.

This clonotype was observed many times. The chain couples TRBV29-1 to TRBJ2-7; maybe TRBD2 (7 bases). Per the germline V gene, CDR1 is SQVTM and CDR2 is ANQGSEA. This CDR3 is 15 amino acids long. V was trimmed by 1 base and J by 3 bases, leaving 16 bases between them. Written as DNA, the CDR3 is TGCAGCGTTGAAGGATGGGAGGGGGGAATCTACGAGCAGTACTTC. Translation: CSVEGWEGGIYEQYF.

This clonotype was seen only a few times. This sequence joins TRBV3-1 and TRBJ1-1, with D possibly matching TRBD1 (6 bases). This CDR3 contains 19 residues. V was shortened by 2 bases and J by 4 bases, with 26 bases between the two germline ends. Germline V gene data show CDR1 as LGHDT and CDR2 as YNNKEL (reference sequence). The CDR3 reads CASSQNSFLRGPKSTEAFF. DNA of the CDR3: TGTGCCAGCAGCCAAAATTCCTTCCTCAGGGGACCGAAGAGCACTGAAGCTTTCTTT. The full variable domain, its missing parts supplied by reference TRBV3-1 and TRBJ1-1, is DTAVSQTPKYLVTQMGNDKSIKCEQNLGHDTMYWYKQDSKKFLKIMFSYNNKELIINETVPNRFSPKSPDKAHLNLHINSLELGDSAVYFCASSQNSFLRGPKSTEAFFGQGTRLTVV.

This clonotype was recorded many times. The chain carries TRBV7-2 and TRBJ1-4; D remains unclear. With 5 bases removed from V and 0 bases from J, the gap between germline ends came to 10 bases. The germline V gene has CDR1 SGHTA and CDR2 FQGNSA. This CDR3 is built from 15 residues. CDR3 region: CASSLRRATNEKLFF. CDR3 nucleotides: TGTGCCAGCAGCCTTAGGCGGGCAACTAATGAAAAACTGTTTTTT.

In this sample, this clonotype turned up a few times. V gene TRBV12-3 or TRBV12-4 combines with J gene TRBJ2-7; D not certain. V was cut by 5 bases and J by 3 bases, with 11 bases left in between. This CDR3 is 13 amino acids long. The CDR3 DNA reads as TGTGCCAGCAGTCCTCGAATGGGCTACGAGCAGTACTTC. This codes for CASSPRMGYEQYF.

This clonotype was detected a few times. The chain joins TRBV20-1 to TRBJ2-1; 9 bases match TRBD2. This CDR3 is built from 14 residues. The germline gives CDR1 DFQATT, CDR2 SNEGSKA (reference sequence). The trim removed 5 bases at V and 4 bases at J, leaving 6 bases unmatched. The CDR3 sequence: CSADSGREYNEQFF. As DNA, the CDR3 is TGCAGTGCTGATAGCGGGAGAGAGTACAATGAGCAGTTCTTC.

The chain carries TRBV6-1 and TRBJ2-7; 10 nucleotides line up with TRBD1. Germline lookup yields CDR1 MNHNS and CDR2 SASEGT. Trimming took 7 bases from V and 2 from J; bases not matched to a gene: 5. The CDR3 length is 14 residues. The DNA of the CDR3 is TGTGCCAGCACCTGGACAGGGGGTACCTACGAGCAGTACTTC. This codes for CASTWTGGTYEQYF.

The chain employs TRBV25-1 and TRBJ2-7; TRBD1 matches 11 bases. Germline V lookup: CDR1 MGHDK, CDR2 SYGVNS. The trim removed 8 bases at V and 4 bases at J, leaving 7 bases unmatched. This CDR3 is 14 amino acids long. CDR3 in DNA: TGTGCCAGCTCGAGGACAGGGGGCGTTTACGAGCAGTACTTC. It translates to CASSRTGGVYEQYF.

In its sample, this clonotype was seen a few times. The V and J genes are TRBV20-1 and TRBJ2-3, with 13 bases lining up with TRBD2. Per the germline V gene, CDR1 is DFQATT and CDR2 is SNEGSKA (reference sequence). The CDR3 has 16 amino acids. V trimming: 5 bases; J trimming: 1 base; junction bases outside the gene matches: 6. The CDR3 bases are TGCAGTGCTTACCTCGGACTAGCGGGAGGCACAGATACGCAGTATTTT. It translates to CSAYLGLAGGTDTQYF.

The CDR3 protein is CAMSPGLYNEQFF. As DNA, the CDR3 is TGTGCCATGAGCCCCGGCCTGTACAATGAGCAGTTCTTC. The chain combines TRBV13 with TRBJ2-1; D is unclear. The CDR3 length is 13 residues. Trimming removed 10 bases from V and 4 bases from J, with 14 bases in between. Germline-derived CDR1 and CDR2 are PRHDT and FYEKMQ (reference sequence).

The rearrangement joins TRBV20-1 to TRBJ1-5, with a tentative D call TRBD1 (5 bases). The germline V gene encodes CDR1 DFQATT and CDR2 SNEGSKA (reference sequence). V dropped 2 bases and J dropped 7 bases, with 18 bases sitting between them. The CDR3 has 15 residues. CDR3 sequence: CSARNRDWEYQPQHF. The CDR3 coding sequence is TGCAGTGCTAGAAATAGGGACTGGGAATACCAGCCCCAGCATTTT.

The chain combines TRBV2 with TRBJ1-1, with D maybe TRBD1 (5 bases). Deletions cut 5 bases from V and 2 bases from J, with 9 bases between. Per germline, CDR1 SNHLY and CDR2 FYNNEI. This CDR3 is built from 13 residues. Written as DNA, the CDR3 is TGTGCCAGCAGTTGGGGGTTAAACACTGAAGCTTTCTTT. This codes for CASSWGLNTEAFF.

This clonotype was found a few times. The chain carries TRBV7-9 and TRBJ2-1; D might be TRBD1 or TRBD2, each matching 5 bases. Germline CDR1 is SEHNR and CDR2 is FQNEAQ (reference sequence). V lost 1 base to trimming and J lost 5 bases, with 12 bases between them. CDR3 length: 15 amino acids. CDR3 coding DNA: TGTGCCAGCAGCTTAGTGGGGACCGGGAACAATGAGCAGTTCTTC. Translated, it gives CASSLVGTGNNEQFF.

The chain uses TRBV20-1 and TRBJ2-7, with 10 bases matching TRBD2. With 2 bases clipped from V and 4 bases from J, the junction kept 8 bases outside the gene matches. The CDR3 has 15 amino acids. The germline CDR1 and CDR2 sequences are DFQATT and SNEGSKA (reference sequence). CDR3 sequence (DNA): TGCAGTGCTAGAAGTCTAGCGGGAGTACTTTACGAGCAGTACTTC. As protein: CSARSLAGVLYEQYF.

This clonotype was observed a few times. The rearrangement links TRBV4-3 to TRBJ2-7; 7 bases are shared with TRBD2. This CDR3 has 15 residues. Germline CDR1 LGHNA, CDR2 YSLEER. Trimming at V came to 5 bases and at J to 5 bases, leaving 12 bases not matched to a gene. DNA for the CDR3: TGCGCCAGCAGCTCCGGGACTACCAGGTTGGACGAGCAGTACTTC. It is translated as CASSSGTTRLDEQYF.

This chain uses TRBV28 with TRBJ1-5; D is undetermined. In germline, CDR1 is MDHEN, CDR2 SYDVKM. V lost 10 bases to trimming and J lost 6 bases, with 16 bases between them. The CDR3 consists of 13 residues. The CDR3 is CATWRLAGQPQHF. The CDR3, as DNA: TGTGCCACCTGGAGATTAGCAGGTCAGCCCCAGCATTTT.

The chain couples TRBV6-5 to TRBJ2-3; perhaps TRBD2 as D (7 bases). Germline V lookup: CDR1 MNHEY, CDR2 SVGAGI. V lost 2 bases, J lost 0 bases, and 36 bases lay in between. The CDR3 runs to 24 residues. The CDR3: CASSYRGGGPDYAGDNTSTDTQYF. In nucleotides, the CDR3 is TGTGCCAGCAGTTACAGAGGAGGGGGTCCGGATTACGCGGGAGACAATACTAGCACAGATACGCAGTATTTT.

This clonotype was seen only a few times. The chain carries TRBV12-3 or TRBV12-4 and TRBJ1-1; TRBD1 agrees at 8 bases. This CDR3 spans 15 amino acids. The trim removed 5 bases at V and 1 base at J, leaving 6 bases unmatched. CDR3 bases: TGTGCCAGCAGTCCCCGGACAGGGAGGAACACTGAAGCTTTCTTT. This encodes CASSPRTGRNTEAFF.

This clonotype was seen a few times. V gene TRBV7-9 combines with J gene TRBJ1-2; 9 bases fit TRBD1. V lost 5 bases and J lost 0; bases outside the gene matches: 4. CDR1 is SEHNR, CDR2 FQNEAQ, per germline (reference sequence). The length of the CDR3 is 15 residues. CDR3 sequence: CASSEDRGANYGYTF. As DNA, the CDR3 is TGTGCCAGCAGCGAGGACAGGGGCGCTAACTATGGCTACACCTTC.

This clonotype was seen a few times. V gene TRBV7-2 combines with J gene TRBJ1-3; the D gene is possibly TRBD1 (5 bases). The V gene's germline CDR1 is SGHTA and CDR2 FQGNSA. Between the trimmed V and J ends, which lost 4 bases and 2 bases, there was a span of 15 bases. The CDR3 runs to 16 residues. The CDR3 DNA follows: TGTGCCAGCAGCTCACAGTGGGGACTTACTGGAAACACCATATATTTT. Its protein is CASSSQWGLTGNTIYF.